One sample yielded the 6 T cell receptor beta chains listed below, sequenced in a study of shared clonotypes between healthy human individuals. Profiled with immunoSEQ multiplex PCR; TCRdb holds only in-frame clones, not every one. The sample lists under 550,000 clones; roughly 95% were seen once. Specimen: naive CD4+ T cells sorted from blood. Subset specified: CD45RA+ positively selected. The receptors shown here come from a woman aged 25 to 39 in good health.

The gene calls are TRBV7-9 and TRBJ2-7; D is undetermined. The germline V and J ends were trimmed by 1 base and 0 bases, with 10 bases remaining between them. The V gene's germline CDR1 is SEHNR and CDR2 FQNEAQ (reference sequence). The CDR3 is made up of 15 amino acids. The CDR3 here is CASSLGRPSSYEQYF. The DNA of the CDR3 is TGTGCCAGCAGCTTAGGCCGTCCTAGCTCCTACGAGCAGTACTTC.

The chain employs TRBV6-1 and TRBJ2-1; no clear D. Germline CDR1 MNHNS, CDR2 SASEGT. The V end lost 8 bases, the J end lost 0 bases, and 8 bases lay between the germline ends. This CDR3 is built from 13 residues. The CDR3 DNA reads TGTGCCAGCCGTAAAAGCTCCTACAATGAGCAGTTCTTC. As protein: CASRKSSYNEQFF.

This rearrangement joins TRBV7-9 to TRBJ1-3, with 7 bases lining up with TRBD1. The CDR3 is 16 amino acids. The germline gives CDR1 SEHNR, CDR2 FQNEAQ (reference sequence). J gave up 2 bases and V 1 base, and 5 bases lay outside the gene matches. CDR3 DNA: TGTGCCAGCAGCTTAGGAGTAACAGGGGCTGGAAACACCATATATTTT. The encoded protein is CASSLGVTGAGNTIYF.

This clone was seen a single time. The chain recombines TRBV6-5 with TRBJ2-7, with D tentatively TRBD2 (6 bases). This CDR3 has 15 residues. The ends were cut back, 4 bases at V and 0 bases at J, with 13 bases in the middle. Germline CDR1 reads MNHEY; CDR2 reads SVGAGI. CDR3 region: CASSSPAGSSYEQYF. CDR3 nucleotides: TGTGCCAGCAGTTCCCCGGCCGGGAGCTCCTACGAGCAGTACTTC.

The CDR3 DNA follows: TGTGCCAGCAGTTCTTTTAATGAAAAACTGTTTTTT. This gives the protein CASSSFNEKLFF. The chain carries TRBV28 and TRBJ1-4; no clear D gene. Looked up from germline, CDR1 is MDHEN and CDR2 is SYDVKM. This CDR3 contains 12 residues. The V and J ends lost 4 bases and 4 bases respectively, with 4 bases between them.

The genes are TRBV28 and TRBJ1-5, with 10 bases matching TRBD1. Per the germline V gene, CDR1 is MDHEN and CDR2 is SYDVKM. J lost 6 bases, V lost 6 bases, and 14 bases had no gene match. The CDR3 loop spans 17 amino acids. The CDR3 DNA reads TGTGCCAGCAGCTCATGGGACAGGGGACTGGGCAGTCAGCCCCAGCATTTT. Its protein is CASSSWDRGLGSQPQHF.